Following are 26 T cell receptor beta chains from one sample sequenced in a study of cytotoxic CD8 clonotypes in ibrutinib-treated CLL (dated by TCRdb to the early 2020s). What the time point label conveys for this sample: about twelve months on ibrutinib. Library method: the immunoSEQ multiplex PCR assay. Drawn from immuneACCESS, this table holds only the in-frame rearrangements with V and J called that TCRdb kept. Clones are partly lost; checked studies trace under half to an unresolved V gene and leave the rest unexplained. The sample has about 68,000 clones on record, approximately 70% of them singletons. Under 6% of the sample is held by the ten biggest clonotypes. The material sequenced was PBMCs, taken after 12 months of ibrutinib treatment. These TCRs come from a human donor with chronic lymphocytic leukemia.

In DNA form, the CDR3 reads TGTGCCAGCTCACCACCCGGGGCCATCCAAGAGACCCAGTACTTC. This sequence encodes CASSPPGAIQETQYF. V and J are TRBV18 and TRBJ2-5, with D possibly being TRBD1 or TRBD2 (5 bases each). Germline CDR1 reads KGHSH; CDR2 reads LQKENI. The V gene lost 0 bases and the J gene lost 1 base, with 9 bases spanning the gap. The CDR3 loop spans 15 amino acids. Full variable domain (remainder filled in from reference TRBV18 and TRBJ2-5): NAGVMQNPRHLVRRRGQEARLRCSPMKGHSHVYWYRQLPEEGLKFMVYLQKENIIDESGMPKERFSAEFPKEGPSILRIQQVVRGDSAAYFCASSPPGAIQETQYFGPGTRLLVL.

Points on this clone: A junction end diverges from the germline sequence, so it may reflect a read error. The chain uses TRBV25-1 and TRBJ2-7, with D possibly being TRBD2 (7 bases). Germline lookup yields CDR1 MGHDK and CDR2 SYGVNS. The CDR3 runs 17 residues. CDR3 DNA sequence: TGTGCCAGCAGTAGACTCGACGGGTGGGGGGGCTCCGACGAGCAGTACTTC. Protein sequence: CASSRLDGWGGSDEQYF.

V usage is TRBV11-2 and J usage is TRBJ2-7, with D maybe TRBD1 (5 bases). V shed 7 bases and J shed 0 bases, with 10 bases lying between them. The CDR3 spans 13 residues. Germline assignment: CDR1 SGHAT and CDR2 FQNNGV. This CDR3 reads CASMWTPSYEQYF. DNA of the CDR3: TGTGCCAGCATGTGGACACCCTCCTACGAGCAGTACTTC. The variable domain in full, completed from reference TRBV11-2 and TRBJ2-7, reads EAGVAQSPRYKIIEKRQSVAFWCNPISGHATLYWYQQILGQGPKLLIQFQNNGVVDDSQLPKDRFSAERLKGVDSTLKIQPAKLEDSAVYLCASMWTPSYEQYFGPGTRLTVT.

The V gene is TRBV7-9, the J gene TRBJ1-4; 9 bases line up with TRBD1. CDR1 and CDR2 (germline): SEHNR, FQNEAQ (reference sequence). With V trimmed by 3 bases and J by 8 bases, 7 bases remained unmatched. The CDR3 is 15 amino acids. In nucleotides, the CDR3 is TGTGCCAGCAGCTTTACAGGGGGCGAGGGGGAAAAACTGTTTTTT. Protein: CASSFTGGEGEKLFF.

This clone was found a few times. V gene TRBV28 combines with J gene TRBJ2-1, with a possible D match to TRBD1 (6 bases). V dropped 7 bases and J dropped 1 base, with 14 bases sitting between them. Germline values: CDR1 MDHEN, CDR2 SYDVKM. The length of the CDR3 is 15 residues. CDR3 sequence reads: CASTFSRGSYNEQFF. The DNA of the CDR3 is TGTGCCAGCACTTTCAGCAGGGGTTCCTACAATGAGCAGTTCTTC. The whole variable domain, filled in from reference TRBV28 and TRBJ2-1, reads DVKVTQSSRYLVKRTGEKVFLECVQDMDHENMFWYRQDPGLGLRLIYFSYDVKMKEKGDIPEGYSVSREKKERFSLILESASTNQTSMYLCASTFSRGSYNEQFFGPGTRLTVL.

This rearrangement joins TRBV5-1 to TRBJ2-7; D gene uncertain. The CDR3 contains 12 residues. Germline CDR1 SGHRS, CDR2 YFSETQ. V lost 6 bases, J lost 0 bases, and 7 bases lay in between. CDR3 sequence reads: CASINSSYEQYF. The CDR3 DNA reads as TGCGCCAGCATAAACAGCTCCTACGAGCAGTACTTC.

This clone appeared once. The chain is built from TRBV18 and TRBJ2-1; D gene uncertain. Germline CDR1 reads KGHSH; CDR2 reads LQKENI. V was shortened by 3 bases and J by 11 bases, with 14 bases between the two germline ends. This CDR3 region has 13 residues. The CDR3 loop reads CASSPVDSMKQFF. The CDR3 nucleotides are TGTGCCAGCTCACCGGTCGACTCCATGAAGCAGTTCTTC.

This clone has more than one count but fewer than ten. The chain links TRBV7-9 to TRBJ2-3; perhaps TRBD1 as D (6 bases). Germline lookup yields CDR1 SEHNR and CDR2 FQNEAQ (reference sequence). V lost 2 bases, J lost 5 bases, and 17 bases lay in between. The CDR3 covers 16 residues. The CDR3 reads CASSLPGTVGGDTQYF. DNA of the CDR3: TGTGCCAGCAGCTTACCCGGGACCGTAGGGGGAGATACGCAGTATTTT. Combining the CDR3 with reference TRBV7-9 and TRBJ2-3 gives the whole variable domain DTGVSQNPRHKITKRGQNVTFRCDPISEHNRLYWYRQTLGQGPEFLTYFQNEAQLEKSRLLSDRFSAERPKGSFSTLEIQRTEQGDSAMYLCASSLPGTVGGDTQYFGPGTRLTVL.

This chain joins TRBV11-2 and TRBJ2-3; TRBD2 matches 8 bases. The CDR3 runs 14 residues. Trimming at V came to 6 bases and at J to 2 bases, leaving 4 bases not matched to a gene. In germline, CDR1 is SGHAT, CDR2 FQNNGV. The CDR3 is CASRPGGVTDTQYF. In DNA form, the CDR3 reads TGTGCCAGCAGACCGGGGGGGGTCACAGATACGCAGTATTTT.

The chain carries TRBV7-2 and TRBJ1-1; D remains ambiguous. The V end lost 5 bases, the J end lost 0 bases, and 7 bases lay between the germline ends. Germline CDR1 reads SGHTA; CDR2 reads FQGNSA. The CDR3 is 13 residues long. The CDR3 protein is CASSPEMNTEAFF. Written as DNA, the CDR3 is TGTGCCAGCAGCCCAGAGATGAACACTGAAGCTTTCTTT.

This clone occurred once. The chain is built from TRBV6-6 and TRBJ1-6; D not resolved. Per germline, CDR1 MNHNY and CDR2 SVGAGI (reference sequence). V lost 6 bases and J lost 2, with 11 bases in between. There are 15 residues in the CDR3. In DNA, the CDR3 is TGTGCCAGCAGAGACCGGGAAACCTATAATTCACCCCTCCACTTT. Encoded protein: CASRDRETYNSPLHF.

This sequence joins TRBV30 and TRBJ2-1; 12 positions agree with TRBD2. V lost 3 bases and J lost 9; bases outside the gene matches: 3. Germline V gene sequence: CDR1 GTSNPN, CDR2 SVGIG (reference sequence). This CDR3 contains 13 residues. The CDR3 DNA reads as TGTGCCTGGAGGACTAGCGGGAGAATTGAGCAGTTCTTC. This sequence encodes CAWRTSGRIEQFF.

The CDR3 DNA follows: TGTGCCAGCAGCTTAGTTTCTGGTCGGCAGAACACTGAAGCTTTCTTT. It codes for CASSLVSGRQNTEAFF. The rearrangement joins TRBV7-2 to TRBJ1-1, with D hard to call. The ends were cut back, 1 base at V and 1 base at J, with 13 bases in the middle. CDR3 length equals 16 residues. Germline V gene data show CDR1 as SGHTA and CDR2 as FQGNSA.

This clone showed up just a few times. The chain recombines TRBV2 with TRBJ1-2; TRBD1 aligns across 8 bases. CDR3 length equals 12 residues. Germline CDR1 reads SNHLY; CDR2 reads FYNNEI. V lost 7 bases to trimming and J lost 8 bases; unmatched junction nucleotides: 6. CDR3 nucleotide sequence: TGTGCCAGCAACGGAGGACAGGGCGGCTACACCTTC. It yields the protein CASNGGQGGYTF. Full variable domain (outside the CDR3, taken from reference TRBV2 and TRBJ1-2): EPEVTQTPSHQVTQMGQEVILRCVPISNHLYFYWYRQILGQKVEFLVSFYNNEISEKSEIFDDQFSVERPDGSNFTLKIRSTKLEDSAMYFCASNGGQGGYTFGSGTRLTVV.

This rearrangement joins TRBV18 to TRBJ2-3; TRBD1 is a possible D gene (5 bases). CDR1 KGHSH and CDR2 LQKENI come from the germline V gene. V was trimmed by 1 base and J by 2 bases, leaving 13 bases between them. The CDR3 loop spans 16 amino acids. CDR3 sequence: CASSPLRQGFTDTQYF. Written as DNA, the CDR3 is TGTGCCAGCTCACCACTGAGGCAGGGTTTCACAGATACGCAGTATTTT.

The chain combines TRBV28 with TRBJ1-2; D not resolved. Germline CDR1 is MDHEN and CDR2 is SYDVKM. CDR3 size: 13 residues. V lost 8 bases, J lost 4 bases, and 14 bases lay in between. CDR3 nucleotides: TGTGCCAGCTCCCCGCTCGGGCCCTATGGCTACACCTTC. Amino acids: CASSPLGPYGYTF.

This chain uses TRBV30 with TRBJ1-4, with a possible D match to TRBD1 (5 bases). The V gene lost 2 bases and the J gene lost 0 bases, with 16 bases spanning the gap. The CDR3 has 17 amino acids. Germline lookup yields CDR1 GTSNPN and CDR2 SVGIG (reference sequence). The CDR3 is CAWSRVWGEPTNEKLFF. CDR3 coding DNA: TGTGCCTGGAGTAGGGTCTGGGGGGAACCAACTAATGAAAAACTGTTTTTT.

This chain links TRBV18 with TRBJ2-7; a weak D match, TRBD1 (6 bases). In germline, CDR1 is KGHSH, CDR2 LQKENI. Trimming stripped 2 bases from V and 0 bases from J, with 11 bases between. This CDR3 is built from 15 residues. CDR3 region: CASSPCRQVSYEQYF. In DNA, the CDR3 is TGTGCCAGCTCACCATGTCGACAGGTCTCCTACGAGCAGTACTTC.

V and J are TRBV5-4 and TRBJ2-7; TRBD1 matches 9 bases. CDR1 and CDR2 from the germline V gene are SGHNT and YYREEE (reference sequence). V dropped 4 bases and J dropped 3; count of bases not matched to a gene: 11. The CDR3 covers 16 residues. In DNA, the CDR3 is TGTGCCAGCAGCCCCAGCCCGGGACAGGGATTCTACGAGCAGTACTTC. Translated, it gives CASSPSPGQGFYEQYF. The whole variable domain, remainder taken from reference TRBV5-4 and TRBJ2-7, is ETGVTQSPTHLIKTRGQQVTLRCSSQSGHNTVSWYQQALGQGPQFIFQYYREEENGRGNFPPRFSGLQFPNYSSELNVNALELDDSALYLCASSPSPGQGFYEQYFGPGTRLTVT.

V is TRBV6-5 and J is TRBJ1-2; D unclear. Between the trimmed V and J ends, which lost 6 bases and 3 bases, there was a span of 14 bases. The germline V gene encodes CDR1 MNHEY and CDR2 SVGAGI. This CDR3 spans 14 amino acids. For the CDR3, the DNA is TGTGCCAGCAGGACGCCAAGGGAGTACTATGGCTACACCTTC. This encodes CASRTPREYYGYTF.

The chain combines TRBV7-9 with TRBJ2-5, with 7 bases fitting TRBD2. The CDR3 extends over 16 amino acids. J was trimmed by 0 bases and V by 2 bases; bases with no gene match: 6. The germline V gene has CDR1 SEHNR and CDR2 FQNEAQ (reference sequence). CDR3 DNA: TGTGCCAGCAGCTTACTTGGCGGGGGAGACCAAGAGACCCAGTACTTC. It encodes CASSLLGGGDQETQYF.

The rearrangement joins TRBV7-7 to TRBJ1-4; 9 bases match TRBD1. Germline values: CDR1 SSHAT, CDR2 FNYEAQ (reference sequence). V lost 5 bases, J lost 2 bases, and 6 bases stayed unmatched. This CDR3 region has 16 residues. The CDR3 DNA reads as TGTGCCAGCAGCAACTTCACAGGGGGCACTAATGAAAAACTGTTTTTT. Translated, it gives CASSNFTGGTNEKLFF.

This clone was recorded a few times. DNA for the CDR3: TGTGCCAGTAGTATAGGCTGGGGGAATCAGCCCCAGCATTTT. This sequence encodes CASSIGWGNQPQHF. The chain is built from TRBV19 and TRBJ1-5; D might be TRBD1 (5 bases). Between the trimmed V and J ends, which lost 1 base and 4 bases, there was a span of 8 bases. Germline V gives CDR1 LNHDA, CDR2 SQIVND (reference sequence). The CDR3 extends over 14 amino acids.

This clone was seen a few times. The CDR3 is CASSGAGYSTDTQYF. CDR3 DNA: TGTGCCAGCAGTGGAGCGGGGTATAGCACAGATACGCAGTATTTT. The chain couples TRBV2 to TRBJ2-3; TRBD2 aligns across 7 bases. From germline, CDR1 is SNHLY and CDR2 FYNNEI. V lost 4 bases, J lost 0 bases, and 4 bases stayed unmatched. The CDR3 has 15 amino acids. Supplemented by reference TRBV2 and TRBJ2-3, the full variable domain reads EPEVTQTPSHQVTQMGQEVILRCVPISNHLYFYWYRQILGQKVEFLVSFYNNEISEKSEIFDDQFSVERPDGSNFTLKIRSTKLEDSAMYFCASSGAGYSTDTQYFGPGTRLTVL.

In regard to this clone: The junction does not match germline at one end; this may be a read error. The V gene is TRBV5-6, the J gene TRBJ2-7; perhaps TRBD2 as D (5 bases). CDR1 is SGHDT and CDR2 is YYEEEE in the germline V gene. The CDR3 has 14 residues. The CDR3 nucleotides read TGTGCCAGCACCTTGCGTGAGGGTGTGAGTGGGCAGTACTTC. Translating gives CASTLREGVSGQYF.

The chain couples TRBV6-5 to TRBJ1-2; a weak D match, TRBD1 (5 bases). The CDR3 runs 14 residues. The V end lost 8 bases, the J end lost 4 bases, and 17 bases lay between the germline ends. Germline loops: CDR1 MNHEY, CDR2 SVGAGI. The CDR3 nucleotides are TGTGCCAGCCACGACAGTCCGGACTCCTATGGCTACACCTTC. Translating it yields CASHDSPDSYGYTF.